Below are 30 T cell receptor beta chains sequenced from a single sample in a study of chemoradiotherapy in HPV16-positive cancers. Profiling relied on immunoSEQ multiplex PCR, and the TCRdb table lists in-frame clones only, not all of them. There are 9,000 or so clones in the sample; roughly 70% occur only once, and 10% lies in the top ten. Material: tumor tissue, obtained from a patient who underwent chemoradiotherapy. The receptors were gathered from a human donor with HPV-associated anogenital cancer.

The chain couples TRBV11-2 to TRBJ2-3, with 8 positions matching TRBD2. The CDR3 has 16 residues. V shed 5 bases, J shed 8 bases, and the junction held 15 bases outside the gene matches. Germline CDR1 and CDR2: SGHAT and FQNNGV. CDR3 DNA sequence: TGTGCCAGCAGCCTAGCGGGCCTAGCGGTCCTAGGTACGCAGTATTTT. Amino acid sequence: CASSLAGLAVLGTQYF.

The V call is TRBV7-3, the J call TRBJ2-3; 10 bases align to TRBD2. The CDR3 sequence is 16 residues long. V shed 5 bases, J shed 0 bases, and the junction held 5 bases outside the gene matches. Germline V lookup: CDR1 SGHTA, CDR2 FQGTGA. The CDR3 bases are TGTGCCAGCAGCATTAGCGGGGGGCTAAGCACAGATACGCAGTATTTT. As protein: CASSISGGLSTDTQYF.

The CDR3 sequence: CSAVLGEKLFF. CDR3 bases: TGCAGTGCTGTACTGGGGGAAAAACTGTTTTTT. The chain is built from TRBV20-1 and TRBJ1-4; D uncertain. The CDR3 loop spans 11 amino acids. The V end was cut by 5 bases, the J end by 8 bases, with 9 bases between. The V gene's germline CDR1 is DFQATT and CDR2 SNEGSKA (reference sequence).

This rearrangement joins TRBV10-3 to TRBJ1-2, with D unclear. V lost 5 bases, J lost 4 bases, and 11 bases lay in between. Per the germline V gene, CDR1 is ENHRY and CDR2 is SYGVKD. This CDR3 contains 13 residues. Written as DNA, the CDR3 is TGTGCCATCAGTAGGCAGCAGTTCTATGGCTACACCTTC. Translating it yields CAISRQQFYGYTF.

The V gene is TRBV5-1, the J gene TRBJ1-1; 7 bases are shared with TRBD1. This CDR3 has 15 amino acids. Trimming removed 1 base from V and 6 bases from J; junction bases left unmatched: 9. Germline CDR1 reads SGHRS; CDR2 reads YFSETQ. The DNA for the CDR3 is TGCGCCAGCAGCTTGATGACAGGGAGGGGTCCTGAAGCTTTCTTT. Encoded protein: CASSLMTGRGPEAFF. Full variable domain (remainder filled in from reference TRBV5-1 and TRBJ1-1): KAGVTQTPRYLIKTRGQQVTLSCSPISGHRSVSWYQQTPGQGLQFLFEYFSETQRNKGNFPGRFSGRQFSNSRSEMNVSTLELGDSALYLCASSLMTGRGPEAFFGQGTRLTVV.

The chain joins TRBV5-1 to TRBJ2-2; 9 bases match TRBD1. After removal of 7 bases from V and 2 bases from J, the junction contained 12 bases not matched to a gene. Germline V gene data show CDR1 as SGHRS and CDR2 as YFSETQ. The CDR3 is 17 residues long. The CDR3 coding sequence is TGCGCCAGCTGTACAACCTCCACAGGGGGCAACACCGGGGAGCTGTTTTTT. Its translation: CASCTTSTGGNTGELFF.

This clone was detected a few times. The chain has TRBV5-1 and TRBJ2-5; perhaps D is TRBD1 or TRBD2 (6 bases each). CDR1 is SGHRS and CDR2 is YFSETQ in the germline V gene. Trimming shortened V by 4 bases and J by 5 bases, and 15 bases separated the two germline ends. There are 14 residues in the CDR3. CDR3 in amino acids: CASSPGGGTETQYF. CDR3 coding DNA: TGCGCCAGCAGCCCCGGGGGCGGCACGGAGACCCAGTACTTC.

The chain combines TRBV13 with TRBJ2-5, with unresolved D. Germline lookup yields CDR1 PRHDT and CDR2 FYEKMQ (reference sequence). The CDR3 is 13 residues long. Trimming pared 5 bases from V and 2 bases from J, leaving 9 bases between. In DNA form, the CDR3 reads TGTGCCAGCAGCCCCCGGACGCAAGAGACCCAGTACTTC. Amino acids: CASSPRTQETQYF.

This CDR3 is CASKQDYSNQPQHF. Written as DNA, the CDR3 is TGTGCCAGCAAACAGGACTATAGCAATCAGCCCCAGCATTTT. This chain links TRBV27 with TRBJ1-5; D may be TRBD1 (5 bases). CDR3 length: 14 amino acids. Per germline, CDR1 MNHEY and CDR2 SMNVEV (reference sequence). Trimming removed 7 bases at V and 0 bases at J, with 10 bases between.

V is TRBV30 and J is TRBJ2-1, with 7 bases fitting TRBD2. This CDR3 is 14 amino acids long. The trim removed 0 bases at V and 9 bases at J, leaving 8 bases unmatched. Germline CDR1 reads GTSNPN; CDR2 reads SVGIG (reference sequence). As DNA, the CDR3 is TGTGCCTGGAGTGTAGGAGGGAGGGCGGGTGAGCAGTTCTTC. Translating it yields CAWSVGGRAGEQFF.

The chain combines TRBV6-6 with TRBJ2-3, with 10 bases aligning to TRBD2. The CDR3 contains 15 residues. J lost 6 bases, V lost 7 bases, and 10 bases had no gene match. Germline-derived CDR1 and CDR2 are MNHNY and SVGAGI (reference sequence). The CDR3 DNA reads TGTGCCAGCAAATTAGCCTTAGCGGGGGGCGATACGCAGTATTTT. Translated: CASKLALAGGDTQYF.

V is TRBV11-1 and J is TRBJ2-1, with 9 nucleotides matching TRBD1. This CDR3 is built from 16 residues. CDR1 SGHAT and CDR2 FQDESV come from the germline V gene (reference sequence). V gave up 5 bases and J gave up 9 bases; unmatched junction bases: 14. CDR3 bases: TGTGCCAGCAGCGGTGCCGGGACAGGGAGTTGGGGTGAGCAGTTCTTC. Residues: CASSGAGTGSWGEQFF.

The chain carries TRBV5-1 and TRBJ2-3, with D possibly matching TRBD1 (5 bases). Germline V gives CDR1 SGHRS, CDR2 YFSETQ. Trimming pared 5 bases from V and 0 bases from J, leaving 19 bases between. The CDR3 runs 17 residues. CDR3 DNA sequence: TGCGCCAGCAGAGAAAGGAGCGCGCAGGGCAGCACAGATACGCAGTATTTT. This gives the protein CASRERSAQGSTDTQYF.

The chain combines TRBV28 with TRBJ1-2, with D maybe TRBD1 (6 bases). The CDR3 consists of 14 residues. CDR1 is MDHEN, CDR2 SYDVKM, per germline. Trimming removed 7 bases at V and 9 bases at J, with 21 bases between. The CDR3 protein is CASTLMTGGLSYTF. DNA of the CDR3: TGTGCCAGCACCCTCATGACAGGAGGGCTTAGCTACACCTTC.

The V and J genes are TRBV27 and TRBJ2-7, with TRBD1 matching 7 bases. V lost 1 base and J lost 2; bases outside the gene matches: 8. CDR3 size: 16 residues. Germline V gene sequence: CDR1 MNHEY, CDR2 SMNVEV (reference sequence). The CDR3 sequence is CASSLYPRTGTYEQYF. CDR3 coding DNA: TGTGCCAGCAGTTTATACCCCCGGACAGGCACCTACGAGCAGTACTTC.

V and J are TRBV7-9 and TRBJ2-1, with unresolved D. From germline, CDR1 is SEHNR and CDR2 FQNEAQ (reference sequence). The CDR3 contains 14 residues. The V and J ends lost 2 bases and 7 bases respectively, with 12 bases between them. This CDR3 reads CASSLLRVRNEQFF. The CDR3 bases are TGTGCCAGCAGCTTATTAAGGGTTCGGAATGAGCAGTTCTTC. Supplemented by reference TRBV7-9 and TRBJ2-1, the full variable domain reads DTGVSQNPRHKITKRGQNVTFRCDPISEHNRLYWYRQTLGQGPEFLTYFQNEAQLEKSRLLSDRFSAERPKGSFSTLEIQRTEQGDSAMYLCASSLLRVRNEQFFGPGTRLTVL.

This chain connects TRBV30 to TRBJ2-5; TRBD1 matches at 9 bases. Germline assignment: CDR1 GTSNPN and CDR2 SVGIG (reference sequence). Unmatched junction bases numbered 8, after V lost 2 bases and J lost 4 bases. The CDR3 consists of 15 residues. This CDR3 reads CAWSMGQGHTETQYF. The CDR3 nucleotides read TGTGCCTGGAGTATGGGACAGGGACACACAGAGACCCAGTACTTC.

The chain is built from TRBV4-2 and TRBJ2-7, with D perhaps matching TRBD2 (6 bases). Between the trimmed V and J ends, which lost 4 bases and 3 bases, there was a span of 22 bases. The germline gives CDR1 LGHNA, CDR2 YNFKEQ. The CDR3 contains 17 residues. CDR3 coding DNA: TGTGCCAGCAGCCCGCCACCGGGGACTCCCCTCAGCTACGAGCAGTACTTC. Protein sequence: CASSPPPGTPLSYEQYF.

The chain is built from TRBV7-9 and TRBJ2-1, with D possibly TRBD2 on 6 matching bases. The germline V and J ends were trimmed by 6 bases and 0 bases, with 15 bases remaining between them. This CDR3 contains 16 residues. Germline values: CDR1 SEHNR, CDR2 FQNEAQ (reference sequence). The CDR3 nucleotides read TGTGCCAGCAGTCAAATTGACGGGAGCTCCTACAATGAGCAGTTCTTC. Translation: CASSQIDGSSYNEQFF.

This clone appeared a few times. The CDR3 protein is CASSTDYSDTQYF. The CDR3 DNA follows: TGTGCCAGCAGCACCGATTATTCAGATACGCAGTATTTT. The V call is TRBV7-2, the J call TRBJ2-3; no reliable D call. V shed 5 bases and J shed 4 bases, with 10 bases lying between them. Germline assignment: CDR1 SGHTA and CDR2 FQGNSA. The CDR3 covers 13 residues.

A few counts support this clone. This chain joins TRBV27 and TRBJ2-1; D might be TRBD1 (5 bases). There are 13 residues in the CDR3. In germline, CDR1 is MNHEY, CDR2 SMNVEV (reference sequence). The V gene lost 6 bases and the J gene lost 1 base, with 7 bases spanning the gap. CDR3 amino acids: CASRAGSYNEQFF. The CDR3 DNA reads TGTGCCAGCAGGGCAGGGTCCTACAATGAGCAGTTCTTC.

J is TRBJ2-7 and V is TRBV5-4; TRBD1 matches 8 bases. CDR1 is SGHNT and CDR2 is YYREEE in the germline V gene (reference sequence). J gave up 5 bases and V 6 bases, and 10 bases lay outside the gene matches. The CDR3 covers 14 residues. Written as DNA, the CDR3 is TGTGCCAGCACCTCAAAGGCAGGGGGCGACGAGCAGTACTTC. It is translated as CASTSKAGGDEQYF.

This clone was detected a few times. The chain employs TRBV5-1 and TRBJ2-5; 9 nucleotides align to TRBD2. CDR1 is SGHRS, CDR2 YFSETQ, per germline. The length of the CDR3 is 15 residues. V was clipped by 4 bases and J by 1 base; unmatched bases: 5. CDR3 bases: TGCGCCAGCAGCACTATAGCGGGAGCCCAAGAGACCCAGTACTTC. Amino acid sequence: CASSTIAGAQETQYF.

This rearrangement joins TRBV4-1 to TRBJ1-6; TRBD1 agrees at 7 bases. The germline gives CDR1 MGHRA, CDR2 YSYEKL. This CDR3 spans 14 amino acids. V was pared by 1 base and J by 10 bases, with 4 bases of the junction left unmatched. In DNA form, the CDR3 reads TGCGCCAGCAGCCAAGCAGGGGGTGGGTCACCCCTCCACTTT. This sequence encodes CASSQAGGGSPLHF.

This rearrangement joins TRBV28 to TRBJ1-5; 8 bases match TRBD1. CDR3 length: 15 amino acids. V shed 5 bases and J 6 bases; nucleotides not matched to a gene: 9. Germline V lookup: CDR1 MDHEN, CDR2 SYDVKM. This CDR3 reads CASSPGGQGAQPQHF. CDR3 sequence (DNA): TGTGCCAGCAGTCCTGGAGGGCAGGGGGCTCAGCCCCAGCATTTT.

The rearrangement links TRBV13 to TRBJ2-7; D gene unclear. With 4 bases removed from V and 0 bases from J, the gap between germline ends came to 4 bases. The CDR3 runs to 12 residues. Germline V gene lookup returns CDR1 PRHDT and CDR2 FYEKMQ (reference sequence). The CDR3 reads CASSSTSYEQYF. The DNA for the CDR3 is TGTGCCAGCAGCTCAACCTCCTACGAGCAGTACTTC.

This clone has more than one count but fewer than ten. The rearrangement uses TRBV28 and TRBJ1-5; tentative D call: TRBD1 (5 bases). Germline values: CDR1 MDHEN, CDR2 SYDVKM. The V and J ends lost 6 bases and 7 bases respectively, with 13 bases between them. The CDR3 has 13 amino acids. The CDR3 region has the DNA TGTGCCAGCAGGCCAGGGTTTAGCCAGCCCCAGCATTTT. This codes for CASRPGFSQPQHF.

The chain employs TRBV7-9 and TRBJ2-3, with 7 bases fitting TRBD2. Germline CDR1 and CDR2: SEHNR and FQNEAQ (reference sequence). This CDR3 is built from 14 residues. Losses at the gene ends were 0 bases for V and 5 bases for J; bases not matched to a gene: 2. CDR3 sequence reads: CASSLAGGVDTQYF. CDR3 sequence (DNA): TGTGCCAGCAGCTTAGCGGGGGGGGTAGATACGCAGTATTTT.

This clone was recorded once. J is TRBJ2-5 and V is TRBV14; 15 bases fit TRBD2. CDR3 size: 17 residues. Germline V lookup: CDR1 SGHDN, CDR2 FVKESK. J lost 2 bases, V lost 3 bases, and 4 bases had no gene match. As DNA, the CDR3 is TGTGCCAGCAGCCATAGGACTAGCGGGAGGGTACAAGAGACCCAGTACTTC. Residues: CASSHRTSGRVQETQYF.

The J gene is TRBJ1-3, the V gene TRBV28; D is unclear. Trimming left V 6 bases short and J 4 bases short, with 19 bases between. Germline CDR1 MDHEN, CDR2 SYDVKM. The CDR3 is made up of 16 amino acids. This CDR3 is CASRSPPPVGGNTIYF. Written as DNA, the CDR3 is TGTGCCAGCAGATCGCCTCCCCCGGTGGGAGGAAACACCATATATTTT.